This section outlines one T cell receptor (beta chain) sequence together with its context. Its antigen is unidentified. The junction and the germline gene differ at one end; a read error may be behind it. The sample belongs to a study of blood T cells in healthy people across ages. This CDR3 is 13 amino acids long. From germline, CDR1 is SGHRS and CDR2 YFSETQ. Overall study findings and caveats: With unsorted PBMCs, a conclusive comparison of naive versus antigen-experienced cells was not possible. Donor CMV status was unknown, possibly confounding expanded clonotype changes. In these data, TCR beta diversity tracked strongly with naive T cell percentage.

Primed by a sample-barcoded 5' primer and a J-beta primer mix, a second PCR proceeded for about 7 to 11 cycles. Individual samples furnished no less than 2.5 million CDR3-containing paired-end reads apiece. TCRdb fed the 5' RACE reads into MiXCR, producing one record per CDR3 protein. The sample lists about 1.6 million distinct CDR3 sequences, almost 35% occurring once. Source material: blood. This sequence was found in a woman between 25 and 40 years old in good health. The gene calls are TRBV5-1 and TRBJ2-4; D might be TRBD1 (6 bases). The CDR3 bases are TGCGTCAGCAGCTTGGACGGACAGATCATTCAGTACTTC. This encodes CVSSLDGQIIQYF.